Shown below are 7 T cell receptor beta chains from a single sample sequenced in a study of cytomegalovirus exposure and HLA in healthy donors. A multiplex PCR was run with 60 Vbeta primers and 13 Jbeta primers. The method was immunoSEQ multiplex PCR; TCRdb's version includes in-frame clones alone and lacks a portion of them. The sample contains approximately 94,000 clones, approximately 80% of which appear only once. Input material: PBMCs. The source of these receptors is a man aged 30 to 45 in good health and CMV-seropositive.

The chain couples TRBV7-9 to TRBJ1-2; 7 bases agree with TRBD1. The V gene end was trimmed by 5 bases and the J gene end by 10 bases; junction bases not matched to a gene: 13. Germline CDR1 SEHNR, CDR2 FQNEAQ (reference sequence). The CDR3 is made up of 14 amino acids. The CDR3 region is CASSLTGQVFDYTF. The CDR3 nucleotides are TGTGCCAGCAGCCTTACCGGACAGGTTTTCGACTACACCTTC.

The rearrangement links TRBV19 to TRBJ1-4; D not certain. Trimming pared 1 base from V and 5 bases from J, leaving 11 bases between. The CDR3 has 15 residues. Per the germline V gene, CDR1 is LNHDA and CDR2 is SQIVND (reference sequence). The DNA for the CDR3 is TGTGCCAGTAGTATAGGTGGCAGGCAGAATGAAAAACTGTTTTTT. Translating gives CASSIGGRQNEKLFF. Full variable domain (outside the CDR3, taken from reference TRBV19 and TRBJ1-4): DGGITQSPKYLFRKEGQNVTLSCEQNLNHDAMYWYRQDPGQGLRLIYYSQIVNDFQKGDIAEGYSVSREKKESFPLTVTSAQKNPTAFYLCASSIGGRQNEKLFFGSGTQLSVL.

The chain links TRBV6-1 to TRBJ2-7; possible D gene TRBD2, 7 bases. The CDR3 covers 13 residues. V lost 5 bases and J lost 4, with 12 bases in between. CDR1 and CDR2 (germline): MNHNS, SASEGT. The DNA of the CDR3 is TGTGCCAGCAGTCTTGAGGGGGGGTACGAGCAGTACGTC. It is translated as CASSLEGGYEQYV.

This chain links TRBV11-2 with TRBJ2-7; D gene unclear. The V gene's germline CDR1 is SGHAT and CDR2 FQNNGV. V was clipped by 5 bases and J by 0 bases, with 14 bases between them. This CDR3 comprises 15 residues. CDR3 nucleotides: TGTGCCAGCAGCGTGGAGTGGTCAAGCTCCTACGAGCAGTACGTC. It specifies CASSVEWSSSYEQYV.

The chain recombines TRBV29-1 with TRBJ1-1, with D tentatively TRBD1 (5 bases). CDR3 length equals 14 residues. Per germline, CDR1 SQVTM and CDR2 ANQGSEA. Trimming took off 5 bases at V and 0 bases at J, with 13 bases between the two ends. The CDR3 coding sequence is TGCAGCGTTCCGGGACTCCTCTTGAACACTGAAGCTTTCTTT. This gives the protein CSVPGLLLNTEAFF.

The chain uses TRBV23-1 and TRBJ1-2, with a possible D match to TRBD1 (5 bases). TRBV23-1 carries the ORF label, with uncertain function. Trimming stripped 7 bases from V and 4 bases from J, with 10 bases between. The CDR3 runs to 12 residues. The CDR3 protein is CASKTGPYGYTF. DNA of the CDR3: TGCGCCAGCAAAACAGGACCCTATGGCTACACCTTC.

This sequence joins TRBV4-1 and TRBJ2-5; 10 bases line up with TRBD2. Germline loops: CDR1 MGHRA, CDR2 YSYEKL. V shed 1 base, J shed 1 base, and the junction held 12 bases outside the gene matches. The CDR3 has 19 residues. The CDR3 is CASSQVAAGGLPSQETQYF. CDR3 DNA sequence: TGCGCCAGCAGCCAAGTGGCAGCGGGGGGGCTACCGTCCCAAGAGACCCAGTACTTC.